These T cell receptor beta chains were read from a single sample in a study of CD8+ T cells in alopecia areata. Assay: immunoSEQ multiplex PCR; the TCRdb copy retains only in-frame clones and omits some. The sample contains roughly 100,000 clones, 86% of which appear only once. This sample comprised CD8+ T cells sorted from blood, obtained between weeks 30 and 35, from a patient treated with tofacitinib. The receptors originated from a human donor with alopecia areata. The CDR3 runs from the conserved cysteine through the conserved F or W. D genes are given only for firm matches. A clone size is listed for some rows: how often the clone was seen (once, few, many), or a class if it is expanded.

TRBV6-5,NA,TRBJ2-1,few,TGTGCCAGCAGTTACGGGGCCTACTCCTACAATGAGCAGTTCTTC,CASSYGAYSYNEQFF
TRBV7-9,NA,TRBJ2-1,NA,TGTGCCAGCCAGGGGGGTCGCGACAATGAGCAGTTCTTC,CASQGGRDNEQFF
TRBV29-1,NA,TRBJ2-2,NA,TGCAGCGTTGAACTACAGGGAGGGGACGGGGAGCTGTTTTTT,CSVELQGGDGELFF
TRBV7-9,TRBD1,TRBJ1-1,NA,TGTGCCAGCAGCCCAGACCCCACAGGGGAAATAATCACTGAAGCTTTCTTT,CASSPDPTGEIITEAFF
TRBV5-1,NA,TRBJ1-1,NA,TGCGCCAGCAGCTTGGGGGCAGGGACTGAAGCTTTCTTT,CASSLGAGTEAFF
TRBV2,TRBD2,TRBJ2-1,once,TGTGCCTCCCAAGCGGGGGCCTACAATGAGCAGTTCTTC,CASQAGAYNEQFF
TRBV27,NA,TRBJ1-2,NA,TGTGCCAGCAGTCCCGACAGAGTTAACTATGGCTACACCTTC,CASSPDRVNYGYTF
TRBV2,NA,TRBJ1-1,NA,TGTGCCAGCAGTGGGCGACCCGGGAGGGGAGCTTTCTTT,CASSGRPGRGAFF
TRBV15,NA,TRBJ2-3,NA,TGTGCCACCAGCAGAGGCCCAGTTATCACTGGCACAGATACGCAGTATTTT,CATSRGPVITGTDTQYF
TRBV5-6,TRBD1,TRBJ2-7,few,TGTGCCAGCAGCTTCGGGACAGGGGCCTACGAGCAGTACTTC,CASSFGTGAYEQYF
TRBV7-2,TRBD2,TRBJ2-3,NA,TGTGCCAGCAGCCTCATGCCTAGCGGGAACCCTAGCACAGATACGCAGTATTTT,CASSLMPSGNPSTDTQYF
TRBV29-1,NA,TRBJ2-1,NA,TGCAGCGTTGAACCTTTACAGGGATCCTACAATGAGCAGTTCTTC,CSVEPLQGSYNEQFF
TRBV29-1,TRBD1,TRBJ1-1,few,TGCATTTACAGGGGGCGAGACACTGAAGCTTTCTTT,CIYRGRDTEAFF
TRBV7-9,NA,TRBJ2-7,few,TGTGCCAGCAGTCGGAACTACGAGCAGTACTTC,CASSRNYEQYF